These 25 T cell receptor beta chains were sequenced from one sample in a study of regulatory T cells in long-lasting Graves disease. With iRepertoire HTBI primers and Arm-PCR of CDR3 regions, TCR beta libraries were built. TCRdb called the multiplex PCR reads again in MiXCR, with one record for every CDR3 protein. The repertoire holds around 500,000 distinct CDR3 sequences, with around 12% as singletons. This sample's time point: newly diagnosed GD, antithyroid drugs for less than 3 months. The TCR library was made from RNA that had been extracted from PBMCs in TRIzol. These same records also appear under a second study, on T cells in Graves' hyperthyroidism and ophthalmopathy.

This sample comprised peripheral blood mononuclear cells (PBMCs), obtained at new diagnosis, from a patient treated with antithyroid drugs. These receptors all stem from a woman between 25 and 40 years old with Graves disease.

This clonotype has ten or more counts. This chain joins TRBV5-5 and TRBJ2-5; 9 bases align to TRBD1. After removal of 0 bases from V and 5 bases from J, the junction contained 2 bases not matched to a gene. In germline, CDR1 is SGHKS, CDR2 YYEKEE (reference sequence). CDR3 length: 14 amino acids. CDR3 DNA: TGTGCCAGCAGCTTGGAACAGGGGGCCGAGACCCAGTACTTC. It yields the protein CASSLEQGAETQYF. The entire variable domain, with the rest obtained from reference TRBV5-5 and TRBJ2-5, is as follows: DAGVTQSPTHLIKTRGQQVTLRCSPISGHKSVSWYQQVLGQGPQFIFQYYEKEERGRGNFPDRFSARQFPNYSSELNVNALLLGDSALYLCASSLEQGAETQYFGPGTRLLVL.

This clonotype was seen at least ten times. This chain uses TRBV11-3 with TRBJ2-1; D gene unclear. The CDR3 covers 14 residues. Germline V gene sequence: CDR1 SGHNT, CDR2 YENEEA. The V end was cut by 5 bases, the J end by 8 bases, with 16 bases between. CDR3 sequence (DNA): TGTGCCAGCAGCCCAGGTGATCACACCGATGAGCAGTTCTTC. Protein: CASSPGDHTDEQFF.

This clonotype has at least ten counts. The CDR3 reads CASSRMGGASGIHEQYF. DNA for the CDR3: TGTGCCAGCAGCAGGATGGGTGGGGCTAGCGGGATCCACGAGCAGTACTTC. J is TRBJ2-7 and V is TRBV7-2, with TRBD2 identical over 9 bases. The CDR3 spans 17 residues. The germline CDR1 and CDR2 sequences are SGHTA and FQGNSA. V was clipped by 5 bases and J by 5 bases; unmatched bases: 16.

This clonotype was detected a few times. The chain recombines TRBV13 with TRBJ2-7; TRBD2 matches 8 bases. Germline lookup yields CDR1 PRHDT and CDR2 FYEKMQ (reference sequence). Trimming cost V 5 bases and J 2 bases; bases outside gene matches: 5. The CDR3 length is 14 residues. Here the CDR3 reads CASSPKTSAYEQYF. The DNA for the CDR3 is TGTGCCAGCAGCCCCAAGACTAGCGCCTACGAGCAGTACTTC.

This clonotype was seen ten or more times. The rearrangement uses TRBV19 and TRBJ1-5; TRBD1 is a possible D gene (5 bases). The CDR3 is made up of 16 amino acids. CDR1 and CDR2 from the germline V gene are LNHDA and SQIVND (reference sequence). V dropped 3 bases and J dropped 6 bases, with 18 bases sitting between them. For the CDR3, the DNA is TGTGCCAGTAGTATCGATACAGGCGACTACGGTCAGCCCCAGCATTTT. It encodes CASSIDTGDYGQPQHF.

This chain links TRBV20-1 with TRBJ1-3, with D possibly being TRBD1 (6 bases). Germline V lookup: CDR1 DFQATT, CDR2 SNEGSKA (reference sequence). This CDR3 spans 14 amino acids. The V and J ends lost 3 bases and 2 bases respectively, with 11 bases between them. CDR3 coding DNA: TGCAGTGCTAGTGGGGGGGCGACTGGAAACACCATATATTTT. Amino acid sequence: CSASGGATGNTIYF.

The rearrangement uses TRBV6-1 and TRBJ1-2, with a possible D match to TRBD1 (6 bases). Trimming left V 6 bases short and J 4 bases short, with 21 bases between. Germline V gene data show CDR1 as MNHNS and CDR2 as SASEGT. The CDR3 has 16 residues. This CDR3 is CASREKGGRLSYGYTF. The CDR3 DNA is TGTGCCAGCAGGGAAAAAGGGGGGCGCTTAAGCTATGGCTACACCTTC.

For this clonotype: A much larger clonotype is one base distant, so this may be a read error. The chain carries TRBV5-6 and TRBJ1-6; D remains ambiguous. The length of the CDR3 is 15 residues. Germline V gene lookup returns CDR1 SGHDT and CDR2 YYEEEE. CDR3 bases: TGTGCCAGCAGCGTCGGGAGCTCCTATAATTCACCCCTCAACTTT. Its translation: CASSVGSSYNSPLNF.

Ten or more counts support this clonotype. The genes are TRBV6-1 and TRBJ1-1, with 7 bases aligning to TRBD1. This CDR3 spans 16 amino acids. Germline CDR1 is MNHNS and CDR2 is SASEGT. Germline trimming cut 6 bases from V and 0 bases from J; bases unmatched to any gene: 10. In nucleotides, the CDR3 is TGTGCCAGCAGCGAACAGGGGCGCCGCATGAACACTGAAGCTTTCTTT. Translated, it gives CASSEQGRRMNTEAFF.

V gene TRBV29-1 combines with J gene TRBJ1-2; D may be TRBD1 (6 bases). CDR3 size: 13 residues. The V and J ends lost 7 bases and 3 bases respectively, with 15 bases between them. Germline CDR1 is SQVTM and CDR2 is ANQGSEA. The CDR3 sequence: CSGGQPDDYGYTF. As DNA, the CDR3 is TGCAGCGGAGGACAGCCGGATGACTATGGCTACACCTTC.

This clonotype was counted ten times or more. This chain links TRBV2 with TRBJ1-6; D is possibly TRBD1 (6 bases). Germline values: CDR1 SNHLY, CDR2 FYNNEI. V gave up 2 bases and J gave up 1 base, with 9 bases separating them. The CDR3 has 16 residues. For the CDR3, the DNA is TGTGCCAGCAGTGAAACAGGGCCATCCTATAATTCACCCCTCCACTTT. It specifies CASSETGPSYNSPLHF.

This clonotype was picked up many times. V usage is TRBV27 and J usage is TRBJ2-3, with 8 bases lining up with TRBD2. The length of the CDR3 is 15 residues. V shed 5 bases and J 8 bases; nucleotides not matched to a gene: 12. Germline CDR1 and CDR2: MNHEY and SMNVEV (reference sequence). DNA for the CDR3: TGTGCCAGCAGTCCTTATCTCCGGGAGGGTGGTACGCAGTATTTT. Its translation is CASSPYLREGGTQYF.

This clonotype occurred many times. The chain combines TRBV5-1 with TRBJ2-2; 8 positions agree with TRBD1. Germline trimming cut 2 bases from V and 1 base from J; bases unmatched to any gene: 1. CDR3 length: 15 amino acids. Germline values: CDR1 SGHRS, CDR2 YFSETQ. The CDR3 coding sequence is TGCGCCAGCAGCTTCGACAGGGGGAACACCGGGGAGCTGTTTTTT. This gives the protein CASSFDRGNTGELFF.

This chain joins TRBV13 and TRBJ2-1; TRBD2 matches at 7 bases. The CDR3 consists of 15 residues. With 7 bases clipped from V and 2 bases from J, the junction kept 8 bases outside the gene matches. Looked up from germline, CDR1 is PRHDT and CDR2 is FYEKMQ (reference sequence). CDR3 sequence (DNA): TGTGCCAGCACCCCGCCCCGGGGGGCCTACAATGAGCAGTTCTTC. Translating it yields CASTPPRGAYNEQFF.

This clonotype occurred many times. CDR3 in amino acids: CASSPTFSGGSTDTQYF. In DNA form, the CDR3 reads TGTGCCAGCAGTCCCACCTTTAGCGGTGGCAGCACAGATACGCAGTATTTT. J is TRBJ2-3 and V is TRBV6-2 or TRBV6-3; maybe TRBD2 (6 bases). This CDR3 has 17 residues. Germline V lookup: CDR1 MNHEY, CDR2 SVGEGT. V lost 5 bases and J 0 bases, leaving 18 bases between the germline ends.

This clonotype was seen a handful of times. The chain couples TRBV13 to TRBJ2-4; 7 bases are a match to TRBD1. Per the germline V gene, CDR1 is PRHDT and CDR2 is FYEKMQ (reference sequence). CDR3 length equals 18 residues. The ends lost 5 bases at V and 0 bases at J; junction bases unmatched: 13. The CDR3 DNA sequence: TGTGCCAGCAGCAACCGACAGGGAAATAACCTAGCCAAAAACATTCAGTACTTC. It translates to CASSNRQGNNLAKNIQYF.

The genes are TRBV19 and TRBJ2-3, with a tentative D call TRBD2 (6 bases). Trimming pared 3 bases from V and 2 bases from J, leaving 12 bases between. Germline V gives CDR1 LNHDA, CDR2 SQIVND (reference sequence). The CDR3 totals 15 residues. The CDR3 is CASSMRDGITDTQYF. CDR3 nucleotide sequence: TGTGCCAGTAGTATGCGGGACGGTATCACAGATACGCAGTATTTT.

A few counts support this clonotype. This sequence may be a read error, since a much larger clone differs from it by one base. V usage is TRBV20-1 and J usage is TRBJ2-7, with D possibly matching TRBD2 (7 bases). The CDR3 totals 14 residues. Germline CDR1 and CDR2: DFQATT and SNEGSKA (reference sequence). The CDR3: CSASDVGGLGEHYF. In DNA form, the CDR3 reads TGCAGTGCTTCAGATGTGGGGGGGCTGGGCGAGCACTACTTC.

This clonotype was found a few times. The CDR3 nucleotides read TGTGCCAGCAGTCGGTCGACTCCAGCGAACACCGGGGAGCTGTTTTTT. Protein product: CASSRSTPANTGELFF. The chain combines TRBV28 with TRBJ2-2, with D unclear. This CDR3 has 16 residues. Trimming cost V 5 bases and J 0 bases, with 13 bases left between them. Germline V gene lookup returns CDR1 MDHEN and CDR2 SYDVKM.

This clonotype was counted many times. For the CDR3, the DNA is TGTGCCAGCGCGGTTGGCTCTGGAAACACCATATATTTT. Protein product: CASAVGSGNTIYF. The chain has TRBV6-1 and TRBJ1-3; D gene unclear. The CDR3 is 13 residues long. Trimming pared 8 bases from V and 0 bases from J, leaving 8 bases between. Germline V gene lookup returns CDR1 MNHNS and CDR2 SASEGT.

This clonotype was seen at least ten times. The rearrangement uses TRBV6-5 and TRBJ2-1, with unresolved D. This CDR3 spans 15 amino acids. The germline V gene has CDR1 MNHEY and CDR2 SVGAGI. V was shortened by 0 bases and J by 5 bases, with 11 bases between the two germline ends. The CDR3 bases are TGTGCCAGCAGTTACTCGCGGTGGTCTCACAATGAGCAGTTCTTC. Translated: CASSYSRWSHNEQFF.

The table lists this clonotype with a few counts. The chain joins TRBV28 to TRBJ2-1; 11 bases are shared with TRBD2. The CDR3 is 19 residues long. Germline CDR1 reads MDHEN; CDR2 reads SYDVKM. The ends lost 8 bases at V and 5 bases at J; junction bases unmatched: 20. For the CDR3, the DNA is TGTGCCAGCTTCCCCCCGGGACTAGCGGCCAGCGCCTCTAACAATGAGCAGTTCTTC. This encodes CASFPPGLAASASNNEQFF.

V is TRBV19 and J is TRBJ1-2; no firm D call. The V end was cut by 10 bases, the J end by 4 bases, with 13 bases between. The CDR3 is made up of 12 amino acids. CDR1 is LNHDA, CDR2 SQIVND, per germline (reference sequence). The CDR3 sequence is CATSYLGYGYTF. In DNA, the CDR3 is TGTGCCACATCCTACCTAGGCTATGGCTACACCTTC.

This clonotype was counted ten times or more. The rearrangement uses TRBV7-9 and TRBJ1-2; 7 bases are shared with TRBD1. Trimming took 10 bases from V and 8 from J; bases not matched to a gene: 13. The V gene's germline CDR1 is SEHNR and CDR2 FQNEAQ (reference sequence). The CDR3 is made up of 13 amino acids. The CDR3 sequence: CATLDDRDSGYTF. CDR3 coding DNA: TGTGCCACCCTGGACGACAGGGACTCGGGCTACACCTTC.

This clonotype was picked up many times. V gene TRBV11-1 combines with J gene TRBJ2-3; 9 bases match TRBD1. This CDR3 is built from 16 residues. The germline gives CDR1 SGHAT, CDR2 FQDESV (reference sequence). Trimming removed 5 bases from V and 4 bases from J; junction bases left unmatched: 10. The CDR3 loop reads CASSQRTGALSDTQYF. As DNA, the CDR3 is TGTGCCAGCAGCCAAAGGACAGGGGCGCTTTCAGATACGCAGTATTTT.